This TCR beta chain was recorded in a study of T cells in localized non-small cell lung cancer. Data came from immunoSEQ multiplex PCR; TCRdb stores just in-frame clones and leaves some out. This sample has some 15,000 clones, with approximately 80% found just once. Study observations and caveats: As only one tumor region underwent sequencing, heterogeneity remains possible. Patients showing higher blood T cell density tended to see longer overall survival. Peak T cell clonality was found in uninvolved adjacent lung, exceeding tumor.

This clone came up once. Antigen: not known. Germline assignment: CDR1 MDHEN and CDR2 SYDVKM. V shed 5 bases and J shed 4 bases, with 9 bases lying between them. This CDR3 comprises 12 residues. The sequence was collected from a male donor at least 60 years old with stage I lung adenocarcinoma. The chain uses TRBV28 and TRBJ2-7, with no clear D. The material was peripheral blood, obtained before any cancer treatment. CDR3 sequence: CASSPAEYEQYF. CDR3 coding DNA: TGTGCCAGCAGTCCGGCGGAGTACGAGCAGTACTTC.